This T cell receptor (beta chain) was captured by sequencing in a study of T cell repertoires in cytomegalovirus infection. Germline values: CDR1 MNHEY, CDR2 SMNVEV (reference sequence). This CDR3 contains 13 residues. V trimming: 5 bases; J trimming: 10 bases; junction bases outside the gene matches: 7. A word on this clonotype: Its target is not known.

TCRdb reprocessed the reads with MiXCR, giving one entry per CDR3 protein. This sample carries about 160,000 distinct CDR3 sequences, approximately 21% of them seen once, and the ten largest clones take roughly 25%. The gene calls are TRBV27 and TRBJ1-2; 10 bases match TRBD1. The TCR was taken from a human donor in good health (CMV status not recorded). Some clones in this sample may be carry-over from other donors' samples. Sequences were derived from CD8+ T cells from cultured PBMCs, sampled from culture after CMV antigen stimulation. CDR3 in DNA: TGTGCCAGCAGTCCCGGGACAGGGGCTGCCTACACCTTC. This sequence encodes CASSPGTGAAYTF.